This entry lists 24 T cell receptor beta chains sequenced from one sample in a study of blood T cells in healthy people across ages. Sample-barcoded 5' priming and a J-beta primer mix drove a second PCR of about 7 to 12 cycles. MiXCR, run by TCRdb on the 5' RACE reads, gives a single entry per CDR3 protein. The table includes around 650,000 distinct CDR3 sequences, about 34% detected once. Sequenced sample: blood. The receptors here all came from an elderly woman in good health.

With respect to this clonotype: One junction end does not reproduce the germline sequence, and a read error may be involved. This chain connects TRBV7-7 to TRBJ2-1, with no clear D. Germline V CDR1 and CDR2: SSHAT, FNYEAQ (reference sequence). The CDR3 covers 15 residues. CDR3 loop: CASSLGFPPYNEQFF. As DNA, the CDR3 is TGTGCTAGCAGCTTAGGGTTCCCGCCCTACAATGAGCAGTTCTTC.

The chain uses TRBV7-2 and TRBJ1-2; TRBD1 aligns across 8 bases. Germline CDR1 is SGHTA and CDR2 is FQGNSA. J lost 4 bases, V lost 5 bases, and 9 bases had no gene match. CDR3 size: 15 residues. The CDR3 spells CASSPGTGVAYGYTF. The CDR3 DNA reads TGTGCCAGCAGCCCAGGGACAGGTGTCGCCTATGGCTACACCTTC.

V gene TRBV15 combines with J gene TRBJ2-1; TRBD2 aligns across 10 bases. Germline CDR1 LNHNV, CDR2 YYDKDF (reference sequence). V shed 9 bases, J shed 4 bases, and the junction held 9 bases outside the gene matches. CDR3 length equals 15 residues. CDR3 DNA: TGTGCCACTCGACCGGGACTAGCGTTTTACAATGAGCAGTTCTTC. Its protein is CATRPGLAFYNEQFF.

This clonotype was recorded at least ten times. The CDR3 loop reads CASSYSSGWSYNEQFF. The CDR3 DNA sequence: TGTGCCAGCAGTTACTCCTCCGGTTGGTCCTACAATGAGCAGTTCTTC. The chain is built from TRBV6-5 and TRBJ2-1; D uncertain. The V and J ends lost 0 bases and 1 base respectively, with 10 bases between them. Germline V gives CDR1 MNHEY, CDR2 SVGAGI. The CDR3 sequence is 16 residues long.

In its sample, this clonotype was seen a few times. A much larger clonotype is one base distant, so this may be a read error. CDR3 nucleotides: TGTGCCGGCAGCCTCGGGACTAGCGGAGGAGAGACCCAGTACTTC. It is translated as CAGSLGTSGGETQYF. The rearrangement joins TRBV7-8 to TRBJ2-5; the match to TRBD2 covers 11 bases. The CDR3 extends over 15 amino acids. Germline lookup yields CDR1 SGHVS and CDR2 FQNEAQ.

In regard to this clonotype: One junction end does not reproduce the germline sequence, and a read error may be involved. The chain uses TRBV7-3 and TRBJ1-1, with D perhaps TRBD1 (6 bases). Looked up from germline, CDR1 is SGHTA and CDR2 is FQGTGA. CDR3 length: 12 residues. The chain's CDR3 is CAGSLGQGQAFF. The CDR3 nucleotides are TGTGCCGGCAGCTTAGGGCAGGGGCAAGCTTTCTTT.

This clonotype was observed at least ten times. The CDR3 sequence: CASSPGLESTDTQYF. The CDR3 bases are TGTGCCAGCAGCCCTGGACTAGAAAGCACAGATACGCAGTATTTT. The rearrangement uses TRBV7-9 and TRBJ2-3; 7 nucleotides agree with TRBD2. The V gene end was trimmed by 5 bases and the J gene end by 0 bases; junction bases not matched to a gene: 5. The CDR3 runs to 15 residues. Germline loops: CDR1 SEHNR, CDR2 FQNEAQ (reference sequence). The complete variable domain, with remaining parts taken from reference TRBV7-9 and TRBJ2-3, reads DTGVSQNPRHKITKRGQNVTFRCDPISEHNRLYWYRQTLGQGPEFLTYFQNEAQLEKSRLLSDRFSAERPKGSFSTLEIQRTEQGDSAMYLCASSPGLESTDTQYFGPGTRLTVL.

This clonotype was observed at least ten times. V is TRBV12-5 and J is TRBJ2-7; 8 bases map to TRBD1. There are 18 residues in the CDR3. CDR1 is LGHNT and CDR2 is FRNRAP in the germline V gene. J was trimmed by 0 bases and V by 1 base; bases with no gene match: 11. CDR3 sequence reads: CASGLDDRGGRFSYEQYF. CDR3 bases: TGTGCTAGTGGTTTGGACGACAGGGGAGGAAGGTTCTCCTACGAGCAGTACTTC.

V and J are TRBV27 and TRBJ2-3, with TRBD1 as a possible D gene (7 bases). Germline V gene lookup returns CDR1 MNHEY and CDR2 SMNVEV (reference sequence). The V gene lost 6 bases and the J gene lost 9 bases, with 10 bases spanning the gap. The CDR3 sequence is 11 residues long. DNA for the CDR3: TGTGCCAGCAGGCAGGGGGGCACGCAGTATTTT. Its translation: CASRQGGTQYF.

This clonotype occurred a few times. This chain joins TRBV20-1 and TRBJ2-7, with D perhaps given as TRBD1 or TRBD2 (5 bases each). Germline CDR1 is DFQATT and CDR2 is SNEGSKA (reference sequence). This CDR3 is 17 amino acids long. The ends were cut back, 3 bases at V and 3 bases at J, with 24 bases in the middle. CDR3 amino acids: CSARGPLAGVKSYEQYF. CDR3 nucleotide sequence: TGCAGTGCTAGGGGGCCCCTAGCAGGTGTAAAAAGCTACGAGCAGTACTTC.

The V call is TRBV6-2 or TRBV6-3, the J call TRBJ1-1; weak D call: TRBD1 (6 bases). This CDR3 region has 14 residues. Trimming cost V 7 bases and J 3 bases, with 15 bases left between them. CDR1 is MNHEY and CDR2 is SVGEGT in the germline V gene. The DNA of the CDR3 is TGTGCCAGCACCGACGGGGGCGCGGACACTGAAGCTTTCTTT. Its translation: CASTDGGADTEAFF.

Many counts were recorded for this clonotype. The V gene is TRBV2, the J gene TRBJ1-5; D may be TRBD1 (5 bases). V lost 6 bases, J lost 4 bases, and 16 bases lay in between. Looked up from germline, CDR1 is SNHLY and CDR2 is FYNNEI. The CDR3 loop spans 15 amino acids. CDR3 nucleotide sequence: TGTGCCAGCAGCGGGACCGTTCTAGGGAATCAGCCCCAGCATTTT. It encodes CASSGTVLGNQPQHF.

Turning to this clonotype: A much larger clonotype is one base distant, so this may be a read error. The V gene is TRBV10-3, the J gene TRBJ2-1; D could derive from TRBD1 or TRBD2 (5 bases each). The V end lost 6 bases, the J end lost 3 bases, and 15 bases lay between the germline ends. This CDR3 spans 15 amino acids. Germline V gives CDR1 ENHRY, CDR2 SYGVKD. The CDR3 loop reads CAIRDDYRGYNEQFF. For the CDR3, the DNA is TGTGCCATCAGGGATGACTATAGGGGCTACAATGAGCAGTTCTTC.

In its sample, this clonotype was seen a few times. The CDR3 loop reads CASSFAGGWTEAFF. The CDR3 DNA reads TGTGCCAGCAGCTTTGCGGGGGGGTGGACTGAAGCTTTCTTT. The chain has TRBV5-6 and TRBJ1-1; D possibly corresponds to TRBD1 (5 bases). This CDR3 contains 14 residues. CDR1 SGHDT and CDR2 YYEEEE come from the germline V gene. Trimming shortened V by 2 bases and J by 5 bases, and 13 bases separated the two germline ends.

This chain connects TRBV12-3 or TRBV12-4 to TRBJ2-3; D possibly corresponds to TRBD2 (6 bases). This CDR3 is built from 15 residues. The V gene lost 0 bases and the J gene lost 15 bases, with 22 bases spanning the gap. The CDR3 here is CASSLAFGGADTEYF. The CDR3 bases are TGTGCCAGCAGTTTAGCATTCGGGGGAGCAGATACGGAATATTTT.

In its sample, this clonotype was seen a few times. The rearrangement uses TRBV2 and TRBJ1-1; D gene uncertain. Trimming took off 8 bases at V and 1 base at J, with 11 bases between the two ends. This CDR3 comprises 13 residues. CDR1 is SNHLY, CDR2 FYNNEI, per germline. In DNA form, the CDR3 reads TGTGCCAGCGCAGCCTCAGCGAACACTGAAGCTTTCTTT. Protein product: CASAASANTEAFF.

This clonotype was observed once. The CDR3 coding sequence is TGTGCCTGCACCCGTGGACAGCTAAACACTGAAGCTTTCTTT. It specifies CACTRGQLNTEAFF. V and J are TRBV12-3 or TRBV12-4 and TRBJ1-1; D might be TRBD1 (6 bases). The CDR3 contains 14 residues. Trimming pared 11 bases from V and 2 bases from J, leaving 18 bases between.

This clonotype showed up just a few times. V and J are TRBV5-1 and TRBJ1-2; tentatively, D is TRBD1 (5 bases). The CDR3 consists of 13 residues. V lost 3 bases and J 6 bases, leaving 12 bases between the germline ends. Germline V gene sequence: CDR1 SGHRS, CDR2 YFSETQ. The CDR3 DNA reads TGCGCCAGCAGCTCTCAGGGTGGTCATGGCTACACCTTC. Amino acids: CASSSQGGHGYTF.

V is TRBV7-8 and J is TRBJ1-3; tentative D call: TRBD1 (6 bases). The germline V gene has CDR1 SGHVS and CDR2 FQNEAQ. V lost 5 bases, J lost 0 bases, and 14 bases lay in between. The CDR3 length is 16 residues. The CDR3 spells CASSTRTASSGNTIYF. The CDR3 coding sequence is TGTGCCAGCAGCACCCGGACAGCCAGCTCTGGAAACACCATATATTTT.

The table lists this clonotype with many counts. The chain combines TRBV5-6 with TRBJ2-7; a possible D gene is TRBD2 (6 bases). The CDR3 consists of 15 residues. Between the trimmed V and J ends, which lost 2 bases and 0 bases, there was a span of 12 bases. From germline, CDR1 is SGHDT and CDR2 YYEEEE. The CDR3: CASSFRGLGSYEQYF. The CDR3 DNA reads TGTGCCAGCAGCTTTCGGGGGTTGGGCTCCTACGAGCAGTACTTC.

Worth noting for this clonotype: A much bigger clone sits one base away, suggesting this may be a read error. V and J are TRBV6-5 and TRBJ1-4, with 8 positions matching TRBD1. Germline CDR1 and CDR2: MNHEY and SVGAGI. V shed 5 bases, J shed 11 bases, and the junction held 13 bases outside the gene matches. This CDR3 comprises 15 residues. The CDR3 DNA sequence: TGTGCCAGCAGTACAGCCGGGACAGGTTGCTCGAAACTGTTTTTT. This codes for CASSTAGTGCSKLFF.

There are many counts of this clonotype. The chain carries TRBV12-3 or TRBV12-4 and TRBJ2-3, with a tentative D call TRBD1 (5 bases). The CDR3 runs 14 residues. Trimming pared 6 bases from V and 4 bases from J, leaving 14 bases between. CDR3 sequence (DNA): TGTGCCAGCAGGCCCAGGGTCGGGTCAGATACGCAGTATTTT. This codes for CASRPRVGSDTQYF.

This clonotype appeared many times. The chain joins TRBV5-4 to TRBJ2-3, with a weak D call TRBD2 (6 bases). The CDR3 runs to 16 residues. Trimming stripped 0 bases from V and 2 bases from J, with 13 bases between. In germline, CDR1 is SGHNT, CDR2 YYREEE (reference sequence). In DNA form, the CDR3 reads TGTGCCAGCAGCTTGGAAGTGGGGGGAAACACAGATACGCAGTATTTT. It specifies CASSLEVGGNTDTQYF.

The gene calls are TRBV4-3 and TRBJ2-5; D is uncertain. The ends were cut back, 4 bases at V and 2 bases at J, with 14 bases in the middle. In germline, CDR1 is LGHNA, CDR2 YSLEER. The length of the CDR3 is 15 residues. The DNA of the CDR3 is TGCGCCAGCAGCCCCCGCGCGGCGGCACAAGAGACCCAGTACTTC. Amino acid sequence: CASSPRAAAQETQYF.